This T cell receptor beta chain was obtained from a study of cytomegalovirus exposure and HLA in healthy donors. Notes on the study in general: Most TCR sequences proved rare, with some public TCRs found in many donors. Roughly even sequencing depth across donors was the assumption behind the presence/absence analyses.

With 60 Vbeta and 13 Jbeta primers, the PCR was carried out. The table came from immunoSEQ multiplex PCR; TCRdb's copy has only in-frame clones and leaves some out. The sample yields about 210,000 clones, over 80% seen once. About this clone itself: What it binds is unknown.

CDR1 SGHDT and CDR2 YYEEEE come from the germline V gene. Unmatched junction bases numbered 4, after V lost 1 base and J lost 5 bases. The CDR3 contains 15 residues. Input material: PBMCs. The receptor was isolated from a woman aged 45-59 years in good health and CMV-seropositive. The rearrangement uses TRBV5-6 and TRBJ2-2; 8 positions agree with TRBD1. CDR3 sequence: CASSLRQGWTGELFF. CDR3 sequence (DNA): TGTGCCAGCAGCTTGAGACAGGGGTGGACCGGGGAGCTGTTTTTT.